This TCR beta chain comes out of a study of OX40 agonist ivuxolimab in advanced cancers. Study-level information: Previous treatment with anti-PD-1, anti-PD-L1 or anti-CTLA-4 therapy was allowed; 40% had received some.

V shed 6 bases, J shed 6 bases, and the junction held 14 bases outside the gene matches. Germline CDR1 and CDR2: SEHNR and FQNEAQ (reference sequence). This CDR3 contains 15 residues. The protocol was immunoSEQ multiplex PCR, while the TCRdb copy is restricted to in-frame clones and leaves out a portion. The data contain 35,000 to 50,000 clones, about 90% of them singletons. At baseline, cycle 4 day 1, and cycle 7 day 1, blood was sampled. J is TRBJ2-7 and V is TRBV7-9, with 7 nucleotides matching TRBD1. The receptor's source is an adult with an advanced solid tumor such as melanoma, head and neck, liver or kidney cancer. The specimen was CD4+ or CD8+ T cells sorted from blood, collected in a trial of the OX40 agonist ivuxolimab. The CDR3 sequence is CASSLMDRLSGEQYF. CDR3 DNA: TGTGCCAGCAGTCTTATGGACAGGCTATCTGGCGAGCAGTACTTC.